The clone carrying this T cell receptor (beta chain) has more than one count but fewer than ten. What it recognizes is unknown. The sample originates from a study of early stage breast cancer tumors. About the research overall: Most invasive tumors, about 80% of the 16, were ER+/PR+/HER2-. Among approximately 12 ER+/PR+/HER2- tumors, eight were ductal, four lobular.

The study's findings and limits: Most shared enriched TCRB sequences were commonly generated ones.

Blood replicates held 0.5 ug DNA, tumor or normal breast 1.5 ug, two each. Profiled with immunoSEQ multiplex PCR; TCRdb holds only in-frame clones, not every one. The sample shows about 2,600 clones, roughly 65% of them seen only once. This CDR3 contains 16 residues. V trimming: 5 bases; J trimming: 3 bases; junction bases outside the gene matches: 11. Germline CDR1 SNHLY, CDR2 FYNNEI. Material: normal breast tissue next to the tumor. The gene calls are TRBV2 and TRBJ2-5; TRBD1 matches at 8 bases. The sequence was obtained from a person between 50 and 60 years old with breast cancer. The CDR3 region is CASSSSRDRWEETQYF. CDR3 nucleotides: TGTGCCAGCAGTTCCAGCCGGGACAGGTGGGAAGAGACCCAGTACTTC.